These 8 T cell receptor beta chains originate from one sample sequenced in a study of cytomegalovirus exposure and HLA in healthy donors. The PCR made use of 60 Vbeta and 13 Jbeta primers. TCRdb keeps only in-frame clones here, not all; method: immunoSEQ multiplex PCR. The sample records about 200,000 clones, 82% being singletons. The sample consisted of PBMCs. The receptors stem from a woman between 35 and 50 years old in good health and CMV-seronegative.

J is TRBJ2-5 and V is TRBV14; D is possibly TRBD1 (5 bases). The germline V gene encodes CDR1 SGHDN and CDR2 FVKESK. This CDR3 comprises 11 residues. The V gene lost 4 bases and the J gene lost 7 bases, with 7 bases spanning the gap. The CDR3 region has the DNA TGTGCCAGCAGCCGGGGCAGGACCCAGTACTTC. Amino acid sequence: CASSRGRTQYF.

This chain uses TRBV6-6 with TRBJ1-5; D is uncertain. CDR3 length equals 12 residues. From germline, CDR1 is MNHNY and CDR2 SVGAGI (reference sequence). Trimming took off 9 bases at V and 7 bases at J, with 13 bases between the two ends. DNA of the CDR3: TGTGCCAGTTCAGTCCCCCCACAGCCCCAGCATTTT. Its protein is CASSVPPQPQHF.

The V call is TRBV25-1, the J call TRBJ1-1, with D perhaps TRBD1 (6 bases). V was pared by 10 bases and J by 1 base, with 13 bases between. The CDR3 loop spans 13 amino acids. Germline assignment: CDR1 MGHDK and CDR2 SYGVNS. The CDR3 here is CATEQGSNTEAFF. The CDR3 DNA is TGTGCCACCGAACAGGGATCGAACACTGAAGCTTTCTTT.

The chain combines TRBV6-1 with TRBJ2-3; 8 bases map to TRBD2. The trim removed 6 bases at V and 6 bases at J, leaving 11 bases unmatched. Germline V gives CDR1 MNHNS, CDR2 SASEGT. This CDR3 contains 15 residues. The CDR3 here is CASRSSSGRMDTQYF. CDR3 nucleotide sequence: TGTGCCAGCAGAAGTTCGAGCGGGAGAATGGATACGCAGTATTTT.

The J gene is TRBJ1-4, the V gene TRBV19; TRBD1 matches 9 bases. V shed 3 bases, J shed 5 bases, and the junction held 4 bases outside the gene matches. Per the germline V gene, CDR1 is LNHDA and CDR2 is SQIVND (reference sequence). The CDR3 length is 15 residues. CDR3 in amino acids: CASSIHRGPNEKLFF. As DNA, the CDR3 is TGTGCCAGTAGTATTCACAGGGGGCCGAATGAAAAACTGTTTTTT.

The sample holds a few counts of this clone. The CDR3 coding sequence is TGTGCCAGCAGCGTCGGACTCCGACAGGACGAGCAGTACTTC. This sequence encodes CASSVGLRQDEQYF. The J gene is TRBJ2-7, the V gene TRBV6-1; a weak D match, TRBD1 (6 bases). V gave up 6 bases and J gave up 5 bases, with 17 bases separating them. The CDR3 is made up of 14 amino acids. Germline V gene lookup returns CDR1 MNHNS and CDR2 SASEGT.

To note about this clone: The junction departs from germline at one end; a sequencing error may be responsible. This sequence joins TRBV29-1 and TRBJ1-1; 8 positions agree with TRBD1. CDR1 and CDR2 from the germline V gene are SQVTM and ANQGSEA. The CDR3 loop spans 14 amino acids. As DNA, the CDR3 is TGCAGTGTTGAAACAGGGACAGGGAACACTGAAGCTTTCTTT. This sequence encodes CSVETGTGNTEAFF. Supplemented by reference TRBV29-1 and TRBJ1-1, the full variable domain reads SAVISQKPSRDICQRGTSLTIQCQVDSQVTMMFWYRQQPGQSLTLIATANQGSEATYESGFVIDKFPISRPNLTFSTLTVSNMSPEDSSIYLCSVETGTGNTEAFFGQGTRLTVV.

This clone occurred once. This sequence joins TRBV29-1 and TRBJ1-1, with 11 bases aligning to TRBD1. The germline V gene encodes CDR1 SQVTM and CDR2 ANQGSEA. The CDR3 extends over 13 amino acids. V trimming: 7 bases; J trimming: 4 bases; junction bases outside the gene matches: 5. The CDR3 DNA sequence: TGCAGCGCAAGGACAGGGGGCGTCACTGAAGCTTTCTTT. It translates to CSARTGGVTEAFF.